These T cell receptor beta chains were read from a single sample in a study of Graves' ophthalmopathy and Graves' hyperthyroidism. TCRdb processed the multiplex PCR reads anew with MiXCR; each CDR3 protein has one entry. The sample includes roughly 350,000 distinct CDR3 sequences, about 17% of them seen just once. Sequencing was done on a sample of peripheral blood. These receptors all come from an adult woman with stable Graves' hyperthyroidism. The CDR3 runs from the conserved cysteine through the conserved F or W. A D gene is named only where the DNA matches it firmly. Clone size is shown for a subset of rows, as once, few, many or a class of expanded clone.

D	size	V	J	DNA	CDR3
TRBD2	many	TRBV12-3/TRBV12-4	TRBJ2-7	TGTGCCAGCAGCGCCGGACTAGCGGGTACCTACGAGCAGTACTTC	CASSAGLAGTYEQYF
TRBD1	many	TRBV28	TRBJ2-7	TGTGCCAGCATTGACAGGGTAGGCGCCTACGAGCAGTACTTC	CASIDRVGAYEQYF
TRBD2	many	TRBV7-3	TRBJ2-5	TGTGCCAGCAGCTTAATTGGACTAGCCTCGGAGACCCAGTACTTC	CASSLIGLASETQYF
-	-	TRBV30	TRBJ1-5	TGTGCCTGGAGCGAACTACGGGGCGCATATAGCAATCAGCCCCAGCATTTT	CAWSELRGAYSNQPQHF
-	-	TRBV6-4	TRBJ2-3	TGTGCCAGCAGTGCCCTTAGCGGTACTAGCACAGATACGCAGTATTTT	CASSALSGTSTDTQYF
-	-	TRBV7-2	TRBJ1-6	TGTGCCAGCAGCTTAAGGCCCCAAGCGAATTCACCCCTCCACTTT	CASSLRPQANSPLHF
TRBD1	many	TRBV27	TRBJ2-7	TGTGCCAGCAGTATAAGGACAGGGACTTCCTACGAGCAGTACTTC	CASSIRTGTSYEQYF
TRBD1	many	TRBV12-3/TRBV12-4	TRBJ2-7	TGTGCCAGCACCGGACAGGGCCCCGACTACGAGCAGTACTTC	CASTGQGPDYEQYF
-	many	TRBV3-1	TRBJ2-7	TGTGCCAGCAGCAAGCTAGGATTGCAGCAGTACTTC	CASSKLGLQQYF
TRBD1	many	TRBV9	TRBJ2-7	TGTGCCAGCAGCGTAGCTGACAGGGACGAGCAGTACTTC	CASSVADRDEQYF
-	many	TRBV7-6	TRBJ1-2	TGTGCCAGCAGCCCAACCTTACGGGCGAATGGCTACACCTTC	CASSPTLRANGYTF
TRBD1	-	TRBV6-1	TRBJ1-5	TGTGCCAGCAGGGAGCGGACAGGGGGAGACCAGCCCCAGCATTTT	CASRERTGGDQPQHF
TRBD2	many	TRBV6-1	TRBJ2-7	TGTGCCAGCAGTGATCTAGCGGGAGGAGGTTTCGAGCAGTACTTC	CASSDLAGGGFEQYF
-	many	TRBV28	TRBJ1-1	TGTGCCAGCAGGTCGGGCAGTGCACTTGTGAGATTATTT	CASRSGSALVRLF
-	many	TRBV12-3/TRBV12-4	TRBJ2-7	TGTGCCAGCAGTTTAGTCTCCGCCCCCTACGAGCAGTACTTC	CASSLVSAPYEQYF
-	-	TRBV6-5	TRBJ2-5	TGTGCCAGCAGTTCACGGGGGGCGGGAGAGACCCAGTACTTC	CASSSRGAGETQYF
-	many	TRBV19	TRBJ2-7	TGTGCCAGTAGTAGTCAGGATTCCTACGAGCAGTACTTC	CASSSQDSYEQYF
TRBD2	many	TRBV28	TRBJ2-5	TGTGCCAGCAGTTTATGGGCGGGAGGCTTCCAAGAGACCCAGTACTTC	CASSLWAGGFQETQYF
-	few	TRBV9	TRBJ2-6	TGTGCCAGCAGCGTAGCCATGACTGGGGCCAACGTCCTGACTTTC	CASSVAMTGANVLTF
TRBD1	few	TRBV12-3/TRBV12-4	TRBJ1-1	TGTGCCAGCAGTTGGGGACAGGTGAACACTGAAGCTTTCTTT	CASSWGQVNTEAFF
-	many	TRBV28	TRBJ2-5	TGTGCCAGCAGTTCCCCTCCTCTGGGCAGTCAAGAGACCCAGTACTTC	CASSSPPLGSQETQYF
-	-	TRBV19	TRBJ2-5	TGTGCCAGTAGTAAAACAAACCAAGAGACCCAGTACTTC	CASSKTNQETQYF
TRBD1	-	TRBV6-1	TRBJ1-2	TGTGCCAGTTCACAGGGGACTTACTATGGCTACACCTTC	CASSQGTYYGYTF
TRBD2	many	TRBV28	TRBJ2-5	TGTGCCAGCAGCCGAGACCCGACTAGCAAACAAGAGACCCAGTACTTC	CASSRDPTSKQETQYF
TRBD1	-	TRBV5-1	TRBJ2-7	TGCGCCAGCAGCTTTTTCCCCGGGGACAGGATGACCTACGAGCAGTACTTC	CASSFFPGDRMTYEQYF
-	many	TRBV28	TRBJ1-6	TGTGCCAGCAGTCCACTACGGACTCTCGGTTCATATAATTCACCCCTCCACTTT	CASSPLRTLGSYNSPLHF
TRBD2	-	TRBV12-3/TRBV12-4	TRBJ2-5	TGTGCCAGCGCTTTGACTAGCGGGAGAGGGCAAGAGACCCAGTACTTC	CASALTSGRGQETQYF
-	many	TRBV10-3	TRBJ2-7	TGTGCCATCGGGGCAGGATCCTACGAGCAGTACTTC	CAIGAGSYEQYF
-	many	TRBV3-1	TRBJ2-7	TGTGCCAGCAGCCTCCTGGGGACAGCGGGCGAGCAGTACTTC	CASSLLGTAGEQYF
-	many	TRBV12-3/TRBV12-4	TRBJ1-5	TGTGCCAGCAGTTTACAGGGGTTTCAGCCCCAGCATTTT	CASSLQGFQPQHF
TRBD1	many	TRBV18	TRBJ2-5	TGTGCCAGCTCCGGGACAGTGGGAGAGACCCAGTACTTC	CASSGTVGETQYF
TRBD1	many	TRBV19	TRBJ1-5	TGTGCCAGTAGTAGCCAAAGGGGGACAGATCAGCATTTT	CASSSQRGTDQHF